Shown below are 18 T cell receptor beta chains from a single sample sequenced in a study of cytomegalovirus exposure and HLA in healthy donors. Use of 60 Vbeta and 13 Jbeta primers characterized the PCR. The repertoire was sequenced with immunoSEQ multiplex PCR; TCRdb's copy has only in-frame clones and lacks some. This sample has about 120,000 clones, with 60% to 80% found just once. The specimen was PBMCs. The source of these receptors is a man aged 25-45 years in good health and CMV-seronegative.

The chain recombines TRBV27 with TRBJ1-4; weak D call: TRBD1 (6 bases). The germline V gene encodes CDR1 MNHEY and CDR2 SMNVEV (reference sequence). V was cut by 5 bases and J by 3 bases, with 13 bases left in between. The CDR3 consists of 15 residues. The CDR3 nucleotides are TGTGCCAGCAGTCCCGGGACAAGGTCTAATGAAAAACTGTTTTTT. The encoded protein is CASSPGTRSNEKLFF.

The chain joins TRBV5-8 to TRBJ2-2; 7 bases align to TRBD1. This CDR3 is built from 15 residues. CDR1 SGHTS and CDR2 YDEGEE come from the germline V gene. Trimming at V came to 4 bases and at J to 4 bases, leaving 7 bases not matched to a gene. CDR3 loop: CASSAGTAPTGELFF. The CDR3 DNA sequence: TGTGCCAGCAGCGCCGGGACAGCTCCCACCGGGGAGCTGTTTTTT.

For this clone: Its ends do not fully match the called genes, so a read error is possible. The sample holds other DNA sequences that translate to the same CDR3. As DNA, the CDR3 is TGCGCAAGTAAACCTGGACAGGGGGCGACCTACGAGCAGTACTTC. Protein product: CASKPGQGATYEQYF. This chain links TRBV19 with TRBJ2-7; 11 positions agree with TRBD1. CDR3 length equals 15 residues. CDR1 is LNHDA and CDR2 is SQIVND in the germline V gene (reference sequence).

The chain couples TRBV5-4 to TRBJ2-7, with D perhaps TRBD1 (6 bases). Germline loops: CDR1 SGHNT, CDR2 YYREEE (reference sequence). The CDR3 is 14 amino acids. Trimming stripped 2 bases from V and 2 bases from J, with 11 bases between. CDR3 amino acids: CASSFGRGAYEQYF. The CDR3 nucleotides read TGTGCCAGCAGCTTCGGCAGGGGAGCCTACGAGCAGTACTTC.

The chain links TRBV6-1 to TRBJ2-7; TRBD1 aligns across 7 bases. V trimming: 8 bases; J trimming: 3 bases; junction bases outside the gene matches: 1. This CDR3 is built from 11 residues. Germline loops: CDR1 MNHNS, CDR2 SASEGT. The DNA for the CDR3 is TGTGCCAGCGGGACAGACTACGAGCAGTACTTC. Translating gives CASGTDYEQYF.

This clone was detected a few times. The gene calls are TRBV9 and TRBJ2-2, with D hard to call. V lost 4 bases and J 7 bases, leaving 17 bases between the germline ends. From germline, CDR1 is SGDLS and CDR2 YYNGEE. The length of the CDR3 is 15 residues. The CDR3 sequence: CASSPRTGTGGELFF. In DNA form, the CDR3 reads TGTGCCAGCAGCCCTCGAACCGGAACGGGCGGGGAGCTGTTTTTT.

This sequence joins TRBV2 and TRBJ2-2; D remains unclear. CDR3 length: 11 residues. Per germline, CDR1 SNHLY and CDR2 FYNNEI. V lost 5 bases to trimming and J lost 6 bases, with 4 bases between them. CDR3 residues: CASSIAGELFF. For the CDR3, the DNA is TGTGCCAGCAGTATCGCCGGGGAGCTGTTTTTT.

The chain joins TRBV9 to TRBJ2-7, with D possibly being TRBD1 (6 bases). This CDR3 is 13 amino acids long. V lost 0 bases and J 4 bases, leaving 8 bases between the germline ends. Germline V gene data show CDR1 as SGDLS and CDR2 as YYNGEE. The CDR3 region has the DNA TGTGCCAGCAGCGTAGATGACAGGTACGAGCAGTACTTC. Encoded protein: CASSVDDRYEQYF.

This chain uses TRBV10-1 with TRBJ1-6, with TRBD1 matching over 8 bases. The V gene's germline CDR1 is WNHNN and CDR2 SYGVQD (reference sequence). The CDR3 covers 14 residues. V dropped 2 bases and J dropped 10; count of bases not matched to a gene: 4. CDR3 protein: CASSESRQGSPLHF. The CDR3 DNA sequence: TGCGCCAGCAGTGAGAGCAGACAGGGGTCACCCCTCCACTTT.

The chain has TRBV18 and TRBJ1-1; D remains unclear. V was pared by 3 bases and J by 1 base, with 12 bases between. CDR1 KGHSH and CDR2 LQKENI come from the germline V gene. CDR3 length: 15 amino acids. The CDR3 bases are TGTGCCAGCTCACCGAGGGTTACGTCGAACACTGAAGCTTTCTTT. Amino acid sequence: CASSPRVTSNTEAFF.

The V call is TRBV7-2, the J call TRBJ1-6; D unclear. V was pared by 1 base and J by 6 bases, with 10 bases between. This CDR3 has 15 residues. Germline CDR1 reads SGHTA; CDR2 reads FQGNSA. In nucleotides, the CDR3 is TGTGCCAGCAGCTTAGAAGGACTCGTTAATTCACCCCTCCACTTT. Translation gives CASSLEGLVNSPLHF.

In this sample, this clone turned up a few times. The chain recombines TRBV18 with TRBJ1-1, with TRBD1 matching over 7 bases. J gave up 4 bases and V 4 bases, and 15 bases lay outside the gene matches. Germline V gives CDR1 KGHSH, CDR2 LQKENI. This CDR3 comprises 17 residues. CDR3 amino acids: CASSLRGRGGGSTEAFF. CDR3 in DNA: TGTGCCAGCTCACTTAGAGGGAGAGGGGGCGGATCCACTGAAGCTTTCTTT. The whole variable domain, filled in from reference TRBV18 and TRBJ1-1, reads NAGVMQNPRHLVRRRGQEARLRCSPMKGHSHVYWYRQLPEEGLKFMVYLQKENIIDESGMPKERFSAEFPKEGPSILRIQQVVRGDSAAYFCASSLRGRGGGSTEAFFGQGTRLTVV.

V gene TRBV14 combines with J gene TRBJ1-6; TRBD1 might be the D (6 bases). This CDR3 is built from 13 residues. Germline CDR1 is SGHDN and CDR2 is FVKESK. The V end was cut by 2 bases, the J end by 9 bases, with 8 bases between. The CDR3 spells CASSQQGLSPLHF. For the CDR3, the DNA is TGTGCCAGCAGCCAACAGGGGCTTTCACCCCTCCACTTT.

This chain links TRBV13 with TRBJ1-5; TRBD1 matches 7 bases. From germline, CDR1 is PRHDT and CDR2 FYEKMQ (reference sequence). Unmatched junction bases numbered 1, after V lost 2 bases and J lost 6 bases. CDR3 size: 13 residues. CDR3 nucleotide sequence: TGTGCCAGCAGCTTACACAGGGGTCAGCCCCAGCATTTT. Amino acid sequence: CASSLHRGQPQHF. Full variable domain (remainder filled in from reference TRBV13 and TRBJ1-5): AAGVIQSPRHLIKEKRETATLKCYPIPRHDTVYWYQQGPGQDPQFLISFYEKMQSDKGSIPDRFSAQQFSDYHSELNMSSLELGDSALYFCASSLHRGQPQHFGDGTRLSIL.

There are a few counts of this clone. The chain employs TRBV5-4 and TRBJ2-1; TRBD2 aligns across 9 bases. Germline CDR1 SGHNT, CDR2 YYREEE (reference sequence). The CDR3 contains 15 residues. The trim removed 2 bases at V and 12 bases at J, leaving 12 bases unmatched. The CDR3 here is CASSLGGGALQGQFF. CDR3 sequence (DNA): TGTGCCAGCAGCTTAGGCGGGGGGGCCCTCCAGGGGCAGTTCTTC.

The chain combines TRBV7-9 with TRBJ2-3; TRBD2 agrees at 7 bases. The CDR3 runs 16 residues. Germline trimming cut 5 bases from V and 3 bases from J; bases unmatched to any gene: 11. Looked up from germline, CDR1 is SEHNR and CDR2 is FQNEAQ (reference sequence). CDR3 in DNA: TGTGCCAGCAGCCCTCGAACGCGGGGGATTACAGATACGCAGTATTTT. Amino acids: CASSPRTRGITDTQYF.

In nucleotides, the CDR3 is TGCGCCAGCAGCCAAGGTAGGACTAGCGGGGAGAGCACCGGGGAGCTGTTTTTT. Its translation is CASSQGRTSGESTGELFF. The V and J genes are TRBV4-3 and TRBJ2-2, with TRBD2 matching over 12 bases. V lost 1 base and J lost 4; bases outside the gene matches: 7. From germline, CDR1 is LGHNA and CDR2 YSLEER. The CDR3 consists of 18 residues.

This chain uses TRBV28 with TRBJ1-2; D possibly corresponds to TRBD1 (5 bases). The CDR3 has 15 amino acids. V lost 3 bases to trimming and J lost 4 bases, with 15 bases between them. CDR1 and CDR2 (germline): MDHEN, SYDVKM. DNA for the CDR3: TGTGCCAGCAGTTTTCCCGTAGGGGTTAGCTATGGCTACACCTTC. Translated, it gives CASSFPVGVSYGYTF.